This T cell receptor (beta chain) was recovered during a study of T cell changes during pregnancy in multiple sclerosis. Germline V gene sequence: CDR1 PRHDT, CDR2 FYEKMQ (reference sequence). Trimming at V came to 3 bases and at J to 7 bases, leaving 4 bases not matched to a gene. The CDR3 length is 13 residues. Clones were sequenced by immunoSEQ multiplex PCR, and TCRdb holds only the in-frame ones, with some missing. The table includes approximately 60,000 clones, 85% to 95% detected once. The gene calls are TRBV13 and TRBJ2-5, with 8 bases identical to TRBD1. The specimen comprised CD8+ T cells from peripheral blood mononuclear cells, sampled in the second trimester of pregnancy. The TCR originated in a female donor with multiple sclerosis, enrolled in a pregnancy study. The CDR3 sequence is CASSFGQGWTQYF. Here the CDR3 DNA reads TGTGCCAGCAGCTTTGGACAGGGCTGGACCCAGTACTTC.